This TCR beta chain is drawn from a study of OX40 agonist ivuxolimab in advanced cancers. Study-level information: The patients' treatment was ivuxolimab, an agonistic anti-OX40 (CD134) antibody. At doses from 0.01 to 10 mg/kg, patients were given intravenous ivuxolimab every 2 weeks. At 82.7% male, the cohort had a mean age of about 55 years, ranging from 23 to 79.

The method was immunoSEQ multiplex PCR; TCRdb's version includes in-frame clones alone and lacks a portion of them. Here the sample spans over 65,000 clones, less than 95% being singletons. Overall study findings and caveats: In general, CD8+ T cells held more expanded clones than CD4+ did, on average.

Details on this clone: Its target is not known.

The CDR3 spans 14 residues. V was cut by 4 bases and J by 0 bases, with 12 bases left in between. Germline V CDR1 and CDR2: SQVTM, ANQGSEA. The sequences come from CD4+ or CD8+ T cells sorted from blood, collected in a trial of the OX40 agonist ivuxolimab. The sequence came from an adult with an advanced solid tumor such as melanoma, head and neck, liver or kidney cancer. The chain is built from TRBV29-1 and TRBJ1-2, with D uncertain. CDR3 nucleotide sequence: TGCAGCGTTGGGTCAGAGCTAGCTAACTATGGCTACACCTTC. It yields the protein CSVGSELANYGYTF.